What follows are 12 T cell receptor beta chains derived from one specimen sequenced in a study of blood T cells in healthy people across ages (dated by TCRdb to about 2015). The library was produced with 5' RACE. This sample was sequenced with an Illumina HiSeq 2500. The second PCR ran for roughly 7 to 12 cycles and used a J-beta primer mix along with a sample-barcoded 5' primer. TCRdb reprocessing: public reads trimmed at Q25 with fastp, clones called with MiXCR, in-frame beta chains kept. Rows are unified per CDR3 protein, each entry keeping the most common DNA and genes. The sample includes over 500,000 distinct CDR3 sequences, with over 40% observed a single time. About 14% of the sample is in the top ten clones. The sample consisted of blood. These TCRs come from a woman older than 75 in good health.

The genes are TRBV4-2 and TRBJ2-7; D may be TRBD2 (5 bases). With 1 base removed from V and 0 bases from J, the gap between germline ends came to 13 bases. This CDR3 is built from 16 residues. The germline V gene encodes CDR1 LGHNA and CDR2 YNFKEQ. The CDR3 protein is CASSQGHPRGSYEQYF. CDR3 bases: TGTGCCAGCAGCCAAGGGCATCCTCGGGGCTCCTACGAGCAGTACTTC.

This clonotype was counted at least ten times. The V and J genes are TRBV29-1 and TRBJ1-6, with 7 bases fitting TRBD1. The germline V gene encodes CDR1 SQVTM and CDR2 ANQGSEA. V trimming: 5 bases; J trimming: 1 base; junction bases outside the gene matches: 5. CDR3 length equals 15 residues. CDR3 in amino acids: CSVRDSLSYNSPLHF. For the CDR3, the DNA is TGCAGCGTTAGGGACAGCCTTTCCTATAATTCACCCCTCCACTTT.

The sample holds many counts of this clonotype. V usage is TRBV7-2 and J usage is TRBJ2-3; D is possibly TRBD2 (6 bases). Germline V lookup: CDR1 SGHTA, CDR2 FQGNSA. The length of the CDR3 is 14 residues. Trimming took 5 bases from V and 6 from J, leaving 15 bases between them. The CDR3: CASSRDSASDTQYF. The CDR3 DNA is TGTGCCAGCAGCCGGGACTCAGCGAGCGATACGCAGTATTTT.

This clonotype was picked up a small number of times. The chain recombines TRBV20-1 with TRBJ2-3; tentative D call: TRBD2 (6 bases). CDR3 length: 15 amino acids. The germline V and J ends were trimmed by 6 bases and 0 bases, with 16 bases remaining between them. From germline, CDR1 is DFQATT and CDR2 SNEGSKA (reference sequence). The CDR3 sequence: CSAPAGGVSTDTQYF. For the CDR3, the DNA is TGCAGTGCCCCGGCAGGCGGGGTAAGCACAGATACGCAGTATTTT.

This clonotype was counted ten times or more. This chain connects TRBV9 to TRBJ2-6, with 9 nucleotides matching TRBD2. The V gene end was trimmed by 2 bases and the J gene end by 1 base; junction bases not matched to a gene: 4. Germline CDR1 SGDLS, CDR2 YYNGEE. This CDR3 has 17 residues. Here the CDR3 reads CASSVVGLASGANVLTF. DNA for the CDR3: TGTGCCAGCAGCGTTGTAGGACTAGCGTCTGGGGCCAACGTCCTGACTTTC.

V usage is TRBV4-3 and J usage is TRBJ2-1; 11 bases are a match to TRBD2. The CDR3 spans 16 residues. After removal of 0 bases from V and 6 bases from J, the junction contained 4 bases not matched to a gene. Germline V gene data show CDR1 as LGHNA and CDR2 as YSLEER. The CDR3 protein is CASSQEIAGGSNEQFF. DNA of the CDR3: TGCGCCAGCAGCCAAGAAATAGCGGGGGGGTCCAATGAGCAGTTCTTC.

This clonotype was observed at least ten times. The rearrangement joins TRBV28 to TRBJ1-1, with TRBD1 identical over 7 bases. V dropped 8 bases and J dropped 4; count of bases not matched to a gene: 10. This CDR3 region has 14 residues. Looked up from germline, CDR1 is MDHEN and CDR2 is SYDVKM. CDR3 sequence reads: CASVFRQGVTEAFF. For the CDR3, the DNA is TGTGCCAGCGTTTTTCGCCAGGGGGTCACTGAAGCTTTCTTT. Together with reference TRBV28 and TRBJ1-1, the CDR3 gives the full variable domain: DVKVTQSSRYLVKRTGEKVFLECVQDMDHENMFWYRQDPGLGLRLIYFSYDVKMKEKGDIPEGYSVSREKKERFSLILESASTNQTSMYLCASVFRQGVTEAFFGQGTRLTVV.

The chain has TRBV9 and TRBJ1-5; D call uncertain. Deletions cut 0 bases from V and 0 bases from J, with 13 bases between. The CDR3 contains 17 residues. Germline V CDR1 and CDR2: SGDLS, YYNGEE. CDR3 coding DNA: TGTGCCAGCAGCGTAGGGTCAGAAACTTATAGCAATCAGCCCCAGCATTTT. Translated: CASSVGSETYSNQPQHF.

This clonotype was detected only once. The chain recombines TRBV6-5 with TRBJ2-5; TRBD1 might be the D (5 bases). Gene TRBJ2-7 matches the end of the DNA better, so the J call may be wrong. CDR3 length: 14 amino acids. Germline CDR1 reads MNHEY; CDR2 reads SVGAGI. Here the CDR3 reads CASSYVGRADEQYF. For the CDR3, the DNA is TGTGCCAGCAGTTACGTAGGCAGGGCCGACGAGCAGTACTTC.

In the case of this clonotype: A much more abundant neighbour one base away suggests this may be a read error. V usage is TRBV11-2 and J usage is TRBJ2-1; D is uncertain. The CDR3 has 13 residues. CDR1 is SGHAT and CDR2 is FQNNGV in the germline V gene. Trimming removed 2 bases at V and 8 bases at J, with 10 bases between. In DNA, the CDR3 is TGTGCCAGCAGCTTAAATTCGCTCGATGAGCAGTTCTTC. This encodes CASSLNSLDEQFF.

The chain recombines TRBV9 with TRBJ2-1, with D perhaps matching TRBD2 (6 bases). The CDR3 loop spans 14 amino acids. Germline V lookup: CDR1 SGDLS, CDR2 YYNGEE. V was shortened by 7 bases and J by 8 bases, with 19 bases between the two germline ends. In DNA, the CDR3 is TGTGCCAGCGGACCCGGGACTGGCGTCGATGAGCAGTTCTTC. Translated: CASGPGTGVDEQFF.

The chain couples TRBV29-1 to TRBJ1-2; unclear D gene. Trimming cost V 0 bases and J 1 base, with 0 bases left between them. Looked up from germline, CDR1 is SQVTM and CDR2 is ANQGSEA. This CDR3 region has 11 residues. The CDR3 region is CSVEDNYGYTF. The CDR3 nucleotides are TGCAGCGTTGAAGATAACTATGGCTACACCTTC.